The 6 T cell receptor beta chains presented below share a single source sample, sequenced in a study of blood T cells in healthy people across ages. A second PCR, run for roughly 7 to 11 cycles, used a sample-barcoded 5' primer plus a J-beta primer mix. TCRdb re-called the 5' RACE reads through MiXCR, storing one row per CDR3 protein. The sample contains about 1.4 million distinct CDR3 sequences, 45% to 70% of which appear only once. Sequenced material: blood. The receptors here all came from a man younger than 30 in good health.

This chain connects TRBV29-1 to TRBJ2-7, with 7 bases fitting TRBD1. CDR3 length: 13 residues. Trimming at V came to 6 bases and at J to 0 bases, leaving 5 bases not matched to a gene. The germline V gene has CDR1 SQVTM and CDR2 ANQGSEA. Written as DNA, the CDR3 is TGCAGCGTATCCGGGACAGTCTCCTACGAGCAGTACTTC. This codes for CSVSGTVSYEQYF.

V is TRBV12-3 or TRBV12-4 and J is TRBJ1-2, with D possibly being TRBD1 (5 bases). The CDR3 consists of 12 residues. V was trimmed by 7 bases and J by 7 bases, leaving 13 bases between them. Here the CDR3 reads CASTLGGGGYTF. The CDR3 nucleotides are TGTGCCAGCACCCTTGGGGGTGGTGGCTACACCTTC.

V gene TRBV10-3 combines with J gene TRBJ2-2; no reliable D call. Germline CDR1 reads ENHRY; CDR2 reads SYGVKD. Trimming shortened V by 0 bases and J by 4 bases, and 3 bases separated the two germline ends. The CDR3 is made up of 13 amino acids. The CDR3, as DNA: TGTGCCATCAGTGAGTCTCGCACCGGGGAGCTGTTTTTT. The encoded protein is CAISESRTGELFF.

This chain connects TRBV4-1 to TRBJ1-2, with 10 bases fitting TRBD1. The trim removed 3 bases at V and 9 bases at J, leaving 4 bases unmatched. Germline V gene lookup returns CDR1 MGHRA and CDR2 YSYEKL. This CDR3 has 13 amino acids. The CDR3 DNA follows: TGCGCCAGCAGCCAGACGGGACAGGGGAGCTACACCTTC. Amino acids: CASSQTGQGSYTF.

This clonotype has only one observation. V and J are TRBV20-1 and TRBJ2-7; D might be TRBD2 (6 bases). Looked up from germline, CDR1 is DFQATT and CDR2 is SNEGSKA (reference sequence). V was pared by 2 bases and J by 3 bases, with 17 bases between. This CDR3 is 15 amino acids long. The CDR3 DNA is TGCAGTGCTAGACCGGTCAGTGGGGGACTCTACGAGCAGTACTTC. It yields the protein CSARPVSGGLYEQYF.

V gene TRBV6-6 combines with J gene TRBJ1-1; D ambiguous. CDR3 length: 10 residues. V lost 5 bases, J lost 7 bases, and 5 bases lay in between. The germline V gene has CDR1 MNHNY and CDR2 SVGAGI (reference sequence). The DNA for the CDR3 is TGTGCCAGCAGTAACGATGAAGCTTTCTTT. The encoded protein is CASSNDEAFF.